The 5 T cell receptor beta chains presented below share a single source sample, sequenced in a study of cytomegalovirus exposure and HLA in healthy donors. The PCR used 60 Vbeta and 13 Jbeta primers. Libraries were prepared by immunoSEQ multiplex PCR; TCRdb keeps only in-frame clonotypes and omits some of them. This sample yields roughly 150,000 clones, of which about 64% are seen a single time; less than 3.5% belongs to the top ten. The sequenced sample consisted of PBMCs. Receptors were obtained from a woman younger than 45 in good health and CMV-seropositive.

This clone was observed a few times. The rearrangement joins TRBV6-1 to TRBJ1-5, with D possibly TRBD1 on 6 matching bases. The CDR3 length is 16 residues. The V gene lost 2 bases and the J gene lost 5 bases, with 16 bases spanning the gap. Germline lookup yields CDR1 MNHNS and CDR2 SASEGT. The DNA for the CDR3 is TGTGCCAGCAGTGAATATCGGACAGACGTCTATCAGCCCCAGCATTTT. Amino acids: CASSEYRTDVYQPQHF.

The V call is TRBV14, the J call TRBJ2-6; a possible D gene is TRBD1 (6 bases). The V end was cut by 4 bases, the J end by 3 bases, with 16 bases between. In germline, CDR1 is SGHDN, CDR2 FVKESK. The CDR3 has 17 residues. The CDR3 spells CASSPLLQGLGANVLTF. The CDR3 region has the DNA TGTGCCAGCAGCCCACTCTTACAGGGTCTTGGGGCCAACGTCCTGACTTTC.

The V and J genes are TRBV6-6 and TRBJ1-2; D is undetermined. V was cut by 2 bases and J by 5 bases, with 15 bases left in between. This CDR3 is 15 amino acids long. CDR1 is MNHNY, CDR2 SVGAGI, per germline (reference sequence). CDR3 protein: CASSYRRTDHYGYTF. Here the CDR3 DNA reads TGTGCCAGCAGTTACCGGCGCACAGACCATTATGGCTACACCTTC.

The genes are TRBV27 and TRBJ2-3; 12 bases fit TRBD2. After removal of 6 bases from V and 0 bases from J, the junction contained 4 bases not matched to a gene. The germline CDR1 and CDR2 sequences are MNHEY and SMNVEV (reference sequence). The CDR3 is 16 residues long. Written as DNA, the CDR3 is TGTGCCAGCAGGCGTCTAGCGGGGGGGAGCACAGATACGCAGTATTTT. Its translation is CASRRLAGGSTDTQYF.

The CDR3 nucleotides are TGTGCCAGCTGGGCAGGGTCAACCTACGAGCAGTACTTC. The encoded protein is CASWAGSTYEQYF. The chain is built from TRBV28 and TRBJ2-7, with D perhaps TRBD1 (5 bases). Germline CDR1 and CDR2: MDHEN and SYDVKM. V gave up 8 bases and J gave up 2 bases, with 13 bases separating them. CDR3 length: 13 residues.